Listed below are T cell receptor beta chains from one sample, sequenced in a study of T-cell memory formation after mild COVID-19. TCRdb itself ran the 5' RACE reads through MiXCR, one entry per CDR3 protein. The sample lists approximately 580,000 distinct CDR3 sequences, just over 20% seen once, with about 12% in the top ten. The specimen was PBMCs or a T cell subset sorted from them (not recorded which). The receptors shown here come from an adult woman who had mild COVID-19 (a few samples of this study predate the infection). Cell type and time point are not known. CDR3s include the opening cysteine and the closing phenylalanine or tryptophan. D genes are given only for firm matches. Clone size appears in some rows only: once, few, many, or a class for an expanded clone.

V	size	J	D	CDR3	DNA
TRBV12-3/TRBV12-4	few	TRBJ2-7	-	CASSLTSPAYEQYF	TGTGCCAGCAGTTTAACCTCACCGGCCTACGAGCAGTACTTC
TRBV6-5	-	TRBJ2-2	TRBD2	CASSSRAGGNGELFF	TGTGCCAGCAGTTCTCGAGCGGGAGGGAACGGGGAGCTGTTTTTT
TRBV20-1	-	TRBJ2-1	-	CSAGGTGRHMSYNEQFF	TGCAGTGCTGGGGGAACGGGACGGCATATGTCCTACAATGAGCAGTTCTTC
TRBV6-2/TRBV6-3	-	TRBJ2-4	TRBD2	CASRTSSGKAKNIQYF	TGTGCCAGCAGGACCTCCAGCGGGAAAGCCAAAAACATTCAGTACTTC
TRBV27	few	TRBJ2-7	-	CASSSAGSRSIYEQYF	TGTGCCAGCAGTTCTGCAGGTTCCCGTTCGATCTACGAGCAGTACTTC
TRBV6-5	-	TRBJ2-1	TRBD2	CASSYSPSGSHEQFF	TGTGCCAGCAGTTACTCGCCTAGCGGGAGCCATGAGCAGTTCTTC
TRBV27	few	TRBJ1-2	-	CASTLNLAGSNYGYTF	TGTGCCAGCACTCTCAATTTGGCGGGCAGCAATTATGGCTACACCTTC
TRBV7-8	many	TRBJ2-5	-	CASSLRGVETQYF	TGTGCCAGCAGCTTACGAGGGGTGGAGACCCAGTACTTC
TRBV20-1	-	TRBJ1-4	-	CSAMSNNEKLFF	TGCAGTGCTATGAGTAATAATGAAAAACTGTTTTTT
TRBV6-5	few	TRBJ2-3	TRBD2	CASSPTSGRANSDTQYF	TGTGCCAGCAGTCCGACTAGCGGGAGGGCGAATTCGGATACGCAGTATTTT